These 15 T cell receptor beta chains came from one sample sequenced in a study of blood T cell repertoires in COVID-19. The assay was immunoSEQ multiplex PCR, and TCRdb's table has in-frame clones only and misses some. The data hold over 350,000 clones, with 85% to 90% observed a single time. The source material was PBMCs or T cells enriched from blood (not recorded which). The receptor source for this set is a woman aged 18-35 years who had recovered from COVID-19.

The chain joins TRBV27 to TRBJ1-1; 7 bases align to TRBD1. Germline loops: CDR1 MNHEY, CDR2 SMNVEV (reference sequence). CDR3 length: 15 amino acids. J gave up 1 base and V 4 bases, and 6 bases lay outside the gene matches. The chain's CDR3 is CASSSDRVTNTEAFF. DNA for the CDR3: TGTGCCAGCAGTTCCGACAGGGTAACGAACACTGAAGCTTTCTTT.

The genes are TRBV4-2 and TRBJ2-7; D is unresolved. The CDR3 runs 14 residues. The germline V gene encodes CDR1 LGHNA and CDR2 YNFKEQ. Between the trimmed V and J ends, which lost 2 bases and 0 bases, there was a span of 8 bases. The CDR3 here is CASSQLGISYEQYF. The CDR3, as DNA: TGTGCCAGCAGCCAACTAGGAATCTCCTACGAGCAGTACTTC.

This rearrangement joins TRBV28 to TRBJ2-3, with 9 positions matching TRBD1. In germline, CDR1 is MDHEN, CDR2 SYDVKM. The CDR3 sequence is 16 residues long. V shed 6 bases and J 3 bases; nucleotides not matched to a gene: 10. For the CDR3, the DNA is TGTGCCAGCAGCCCAACAGGGGGCTTCGGGACAGATACGCAGTATTTT. Its translation is CASSPTGGFGTDTQYF.

The chain has TRBV6-5 and TRBJ1-2; maybe TRBD1 (5 bases). The V gene's germline CDR1 is MNHEY and CDR2 SVGAGI. The CDR3 has 14 amino acids. The V end was cut by 4 bases, the J end by 1 base, with 10 bases between. CDR3 sequence (DNA): TGTGCCAGCAGTTGGGGGGAACGTAACTATGGCTACACCTTC. This encodes CASSWGERNYGYTF.

The rearrangement uses TRBV6-4 and TRBJ2-1, with 13 bases that match TRBD2. Germline CDR1 and CDR2: MRHNA and SNTAGT. V was pared by 5 bases and J by 5 bases, with 3 bases of the junction left unmatched. The CDR3 has 15 residues. The CDR3 spells CASSTSGGANNEQFF. For the CDR3, the DNA is TGTGCCAGCAGTACTAGCGGGGGGGCGAACAATGAGCAGTTCTTC.

The chain recombines TRBV7-3 with TRBJ2-7; 12 nucleotides line up with TRBD2. V shed 5 bases, J shed 4 bases, and the junction held 3 bases outside the gene matches. Germline V gives CDR1 SGHTA, CDR2 FQGTGA. The CDR3 length is 14 residues. The CDR3 loop reads CASSLAGGNYEQYF. For the CDR3, the DNA is TGTGCCAGCAGCCTAGCGGGGGGGAATTACGAGCAGTACTTC.

This clone was recorded once. The rearrangement joins TRBV2 to TRBJ2-2; TRBD2 might be the D (6 bases). Trimming pared 4 bases from V and 0 bases from J, leaving 12 bases between. The CDR3 sequence is 16 residues long. Per the germline V gene, CDR1 is SNHLY and CDR2 is FYNNEI. This CDR3 is CASSVAGNTNTGELFF. In nucleotides, the CDR3 is TGTGCCAGCAGTGTTGCGGGGAATACGAACACCGGGGAGCTGTTTTTT.

The chain is built from TRBV18 and TRBJ1-1; 11 bases map to TRBD1. Trimming at V came to 3 bases and at J to 6 bases, leaving 6 bases not matched to a gene. This CDR3 spans 15 amino acids. Germline V gene sequence: CDR1 KGHSH, CDR2 LQKENI. CDR3 in amino acids: CASSPPGQGGSEAFF. DNA for the CDR3: TGTGCCAGCTCACCCCCGGGACAGGGGGGTTCTGAAGCTTTCTTT.

Concerning this clone itself: Other DNA sequences in the same sample also yield this CDR3. The rearrangement uses TRBV5-1 and TRBJ2-3, with D perhaps TRBD2 (6 bases). The CDR3 extends over 15 amino acids. Trimming stripped 0 bases from V and 0 bases from J, with 8 bases between. CDR1 is SGHRS and CDR2 is YFSETQ in the germline V gene. The CDR3 reads CASSLGLASTDTQYF. Written as DNA, the CDR3 is TGCGCCAGCAGCTTGGGTCTAGCGAGCACAGATACGCAGTATTTT.

DNA for the CDR3: TGTGCCAGCAGCGTAGGGGGGCAGGGTGGCTACGAGCAGTACTTC. Translating it yields CASSVGGQGGYEQYF. The chain joins TRBV9 to TRBJ2-7; D is possibly TRBD1 (6 bases). V was clipped by 0 bases and J by 3 bases, with 13 bases between them. CDR1 is SGDLS and CDR2 is YYNGEE in the germline V gene. CDR3 length equals 15 residues.

The CDR3 reads CASSSDRSYGYTF. The CDR3 nucleotides read TGTGCCAGCAGCTCTGACAGGTCCTATGGCTACACCTTC. This chain connects TRBV9 to TRBJ1-2; D is perhaps TRBD1 (6 bases). From germline, CDR1 is SGDLS and CDR2 YYNGEE. The CDR3 length is 13 residues. The V and J ends lost 4 bases and 4 bases respectively, with 11 bases between them.

The chain couples TRBV6-5 to TRBJ1-4, with D tentatively TRBD1 (5 bases). Germline values: CDR1 MNHEY, CDR2 SVGAGI. This CDR3 region has 14 residues. V lost 3 bases and J lost 8, with 13 bases in between. The CDR3 protein is CASSYSQGYEKLFF. The CDR3 coding sequence is TGTGCCAGCAGTTATTCGCAGGGTTACGAAAAACTGTTTTTT.

The chain combines TRBV27 with TRBJ2-3, with TRBD2 matching 15 bases. The ends lost 0 bases at V and 6 bases at J; junction bases unmatched: 7. The CDR3 has 18 amino acids. Germline CDR1 reads MNHEY; CDR2 reads SMNVEV (reference sequence). CDR3 region: CASSLSSGLAGGYDTQYF. CDR3 DNA sequence: TGTGCCAGCAGTTTATCCTCCGGACTAGCGGGGGGGTATGATACGCAGTATTTT.

The chain joins TRBV9 to TRBJ2-1, with D possibly matching TRBD2 (5 bases). Germline V gene lookup returns CDR1 SGDLS and CDR2 YYNGEE. Between the trimmed V and J ends, which lost 0 bases and 10 bases, there was a span of 14 bases. The CDR3 is 14 residues long. The CDR3 reads CASSVEAGEAEQFF. CDR3 in DNA: TGTGCCAGCAGCGTAGAGGCGGGTGAGGCCGAGCAGTTCTTC.

This chain uses TRBV28 with TRBJ1-1, with D possibly matching TRBD1 (5 bases). The CDR3 has 12 residues. Germline V lookup: CDR1 MDHEN, CDR2 SYDVKM. Trimming left V 3 bases short and J 7 bases short, with 9 bases between. The CDR3 sequence: CASSFRQGEAFF. As DNA, the CDR3 is TGTGCCAGCAGTTTTAGGCAGGGTGAAGCTTTCTTT.